The 20 T cell receptor beta chains below all came from one sample that was sequenced in a study of T-cell reconstitution after alpha-beta-depleted transplantation in children. It was with unique molecular identifiers that the TCRbeta library was prepared. TCRdb reprocessed the PCR reads via MiXCR and lists one record per CDR3 protein. The data hold over 150,000 distinct CDR3 sequences, with approximately 14% observed a single time. The specimen comprised PBMCs from the stem cell graft donor, sampled from the stem cell graft. The receptors stem from a human donor who donated a stem cell graft to a child with acute lymphoblastic leukemia.

With respect to this clonotype: A much larger clone is a single base away; this may be a read error. The CDR3 nucleotides read TGTGCCAGTAGGACCCGGACTAGCGGGCCCTACAGTGAGCAGTTCTTC. It translates to CASRTRTSGPYSEQFF. The chain uses TRBV19 and TRBJ2-1; 11 bases match TRBD2. Germline CDR1 LNHDA, CDR2 SQIVND (reference sequence). There are 16 residues in the CDR3.

This clonotype appeared many times. The rearrangement joins TRBV12-3 or TRBV12-4 to TRBJ2-4; D is possibly TRBD2 (5 bases). The CDR3 consists of 13 residues. Trimming took off 4 bases at V and 7 bases at J, with 11 bases between the two ends. The CDR3 sequence: CASSYGRWNIQYF. The CDR3 region has the DNA TGTGCCAGCAGTTATGGGAGATGGAACATTCAGTACTTC.

This clonotype has only a few counts. The chain employs TRBV20-1 and TRBJ2-5; tentative D call: TRBD1 (5 bases). CDR1 DFQATT and CDR2 SNEGSKA come from the germline V gene (reference sequence). CDR3 size: 15 residues. V lost 2 bases and J 7 bases, leaving 20 bases between the germline ends. In DNA, the CDR3 is TGCAGTGCTAGATGGTCCCTCCAGCCTACAGGGACCCAGTACTTC. It is translated as CSARWSLQPTGTQYF.

This clonotype came up many times. This chain connects TRBV12-3 or TRBV12-4 to TRBJ1-1, with D possibly matching TRBD1 (6 bases). This CDR3 is 15 amino acids long. Trimming removed 5 bases at V and 5 bases at J, with 18 bases between. The CDR3 is CASSPLLGGGTEAFF. CDR3 coding DNA: TGTGCCAGCAGTCCACTCTTAGGGGGAGGGACTGAAGCTTTCTTT.

This clonotype showed up just a few times. The chain is built from TRBV5-1 and TRBJ1-3, with no clear D. The CDR3 has 14 residues. The germline V and J ends were trimmed by 4 bases and 4 bases, with 12 bases remaining between them. Germline V gene lookup returns CDR1 SGHRS and CDR2 YFSETQ. The DNA of the CDR3 is TGCGCCAGCAGCAGCATGGAGAGAGGAAACACCATATATTTT. Its protein product is CASSSMERGNTIYF.

This clonotype came up many times. The chain employs TRBV20-1 and TRBJ1-1; D gene uncertain. The V end lost 4 bases, the J end lost 8 bases, and 23 bases lay between the germline ends. The CDR3 sequence is 15 residues long. Germline values: CDR1 DFQATT, CDR2 SNEGSKA (reference sequence). The CDR3 sequence: CSANWLQAGYDEAFF. The CDR3 region has the DNA TGCAGTGCTAACTGGCTTCAGGCGGGTTACGACGAAGCTTTCTTT.

This clonotype was found many times. The gene calls are TRBV10-2 and TRBJ2-2; the D is unclear. V was cut by 4 bases and J by 4 bases, with 10 bases left in between. CDR3 length: 14 residues. From germline, CDR1 is WSHSY and CDR2 SAAADI. The CDR3 sequence is CASSGLWGTGELFF. In DNA form, the CDR3 reads TGCGCCAGCAGTGGTCTGTGGGGCACCGGGGAGCTGTTTTTT.

At least ten counts were recorded for this clonotype. The chain is built from TRBV20-1 and TRBJ2-5, with D tentatively TRBD2 (7 bases). The CDR3 length is 14 residues. CDR1 DFQATT and CDR2 SNEGSKA come from the germline V gene (reference sequence). Trimming removed 5 bases at V and 7 bases at J, with 20 bases between. CDR3 nucleotides: TGCAGTGCTTGGGACCACCGGGGGGCGGGGACCCAGTACTTC. This encodes CSAWDHRGAGTQYF.

The chain carries TRBV25-1 and TRBJ2-7; D might be TRBD2 (5 bases). The CDR3 has 11 residues. CDR1 and CDR2 (germline): MGHDK, SYGVNS. Trimming cost V 2 bases and J 11 bases, with 10 bases left between them. In nucleotides, the CDR3 is TGTGCCAGCAGTGAAGGGTCGGGAAAGTACTTC. This translates into CASSEGSGKYF.

In this sample, this clonotype turned up many times. The chain couples TRBV6-5 to TRBJ1-4; maybe TRBD1 (6 bases). Trimming took off 0 bases at V and 1 base at J, with 15 bases between the two ends. The CDR3 is 18 amino acids. In germline, CDR1 is MNHEY, CDR2 SVGAGI. CDR3 bases: TGTGCCAGCAGTTACTCGGTTGGAGGGGGAGTAACTAATGAAAAACTGTTTTTT. Amino acid sequence: CASSYSVGGGVTNEKLFF.

This clonotype was recorded many times. The J gene is TRBJ2-7, the V gene TRBV5-1; tentatively, D is TRBD2 (6 bases). Trimming removed 1 base at V and 1 base at J, with 12 bases between. The CDR3 is made up of 15 amino acids. Germline V gene sequence: CDR1 SGHRS, CDR2 YFSETQ. This CDR3 reads CASSLIPGGSYEQYF. For the CDR3, the DNA is TGCGCCAGCAGCTTGATTCCCGGGGGATCCTACGAGCAGTACTTC.

This clonotype was found many times. This chain's CDR3 is CASSLVGRRRGQGTDTQYF. The CDR3 DNA is TGTGCCAGCAGCTTAGTGGGGCGTCGGAGGGGGCAGGGTACAGATACGCAGTATTTT. The chain couples TRBV11-2 to TRBJ2-3; tentative D call: TRBD1 (7 bases). Germline V gene lookup returns CDR1 SGHAT and CDR2 FQNNGV. V lost 1 base and J 3 bases, leaving 23 bases between the germline ends. The CDR3 consists of 19 residues. The whole variable domain, filled in from reference TRBV11-2 and TRBJ2-3, reads EAGVAQSPRYKIIEKRQSVAFWCNPISGHATLYWYQQILGQGPKLLIQFQNNGVVDDSQLPKDRFSAERLKGVDSTLKIQPAKLEDSAVYLCASSLVGRRRGQGTDTQYFGPGTRLTVL.

As for this clonotype: A read error may be the cause here, since a much bigger clone is one base away. The J gene is TRBJ2-4, the V gene TRBV12-3 or TRBV12-4; D could derive from TRBD1 or TRBD2 (5 bases each). This CDR3 has 15 residues. CDR3 bases: TGTGCCAGCAGTCGGCCGGGGACCGGCAAAAACAGTCAGTACTTC. This codes for CASSRPGTGKNSQYF.

Many counts were recorded for this clonotype. The chain recombines TRBV5-6 with TRBJ1-5, with D perhaps TRBD1 (6 bases). This CDR3 is 16 amino acids long. Germline V gene sequence: CDR1 SGHDT, CDR2 YYEEEE. V gave up 4 bases and J gave up 4 bases, with 18 bases separating them. Here the CDR3 reads CASSRKTGLGNQPQHF. The DNA of the CDR3 is TGTGCCAGCAGCCGGAAGACAGGTCTTGGGAATCAGCCCCAGCATTTT.

The table lists this clonotype with many counts. J is TRBJ2-1 and V is TRBV7-9; 10 bases are shared with TRBD2. V shed 2 bases, J shed 2 bases, and the junction held 6 bases outside the gene matches. The CDR3 has 17 amino acids. Germline lookup yields CDR1 SEHNR and CDR2 FQNEAQ (reference sequence). The CDR3 sequence: CASSLRTSGETYNEQFF. CDR3 nucleotide sequence: TGTGCCAGCAGCTTACGGACTAGCGGAGAAACCTACAATGAGCAGTTCTTC.

This clonotype appeared many times. The rearrangement links TRBV12-3 or TRBV12-4 to TRBJ2-5; 7 positions match TRBD2. The CDR3 is 14 amino acids. Losses at the gene ends were 3 bases for V and 3 bases for J; bases not matched to a gene: 4. This chain's CDR3 is CASSFRAGEETQYF. CDR3 bases: TGTGCCAGCAGTTTTCGGGCGGGGGAAGAGACCCAGTACTTC.

This clonotype was seen repeatedly, ten times or more. V is TRBV27 and J is TRBJ1-1; 9 bases line up with TRBD1. The CDR3 has 14 amino acids. The germline gives CDR1 MNHEY, CDR2 SMNVEV (reference sequence). The junction had 3 bases not matched to a gene; V was cut back by 4 bases and J by 3 bases. Written as DNA, the CDR3 is TGTGCCAGCAGTTCCCGGACAGGGGACACTGAAGCTTTCTTT. This codes for CASSSRTGDTEAFF.

Note on this clonotype: The CDR3 ends on some other residue instead of the conserved phenylalanine or tryptophan, so this is likely a read error. The chain links TRBV5-1 to TRBJ2-4; D may be TRBD1 (6 bases). V lost 2 bases and J lost 7, with 10 bases in between. CDR1 and CDR2 (germline): SGHRS, YFSETQ. The CDR3 spans 13 residues. The CDR3 region has the DNA TGCGCCAGCAGCTTAACAGGGTTCAACATTCAGTACTTA. Its protein product is CASSLTGFNIQYL.

At least ten counts were recorded for this clonotype. CDR3: CSVPQGAYGYTF. The CDR3 DNA is TGCAGCGTTCCTCAGGGAGCCTATGGCTACACCTTC. The gene calls are TRBV29-1 and TRBJ1-2, with D tentatively TRBD1 (5 bases). This CDR3 comprises 12 residues. The V end lost 5 bases, the J end lost 4 bases, and 11 bases lay between the germline ends. The germline V gene encodes CDR1 SQVTM and CDR2 ANQGSEA.

This clonotype has at least ten counts. The chain joins TRBV12-3 or TRBV12-4 to TRBJ2-7, with D unclear. Trimming stripped 1 base from V and 0 bases from J, with 7 bases between. The CDR3 covers 14 residues. The CDR3 region has the DNA TGTGCCAGCAGTTTAGGTAGTTCCTCCTACGAGCAGTACTTC. Translation gives CASSLGSSSYEQYF.